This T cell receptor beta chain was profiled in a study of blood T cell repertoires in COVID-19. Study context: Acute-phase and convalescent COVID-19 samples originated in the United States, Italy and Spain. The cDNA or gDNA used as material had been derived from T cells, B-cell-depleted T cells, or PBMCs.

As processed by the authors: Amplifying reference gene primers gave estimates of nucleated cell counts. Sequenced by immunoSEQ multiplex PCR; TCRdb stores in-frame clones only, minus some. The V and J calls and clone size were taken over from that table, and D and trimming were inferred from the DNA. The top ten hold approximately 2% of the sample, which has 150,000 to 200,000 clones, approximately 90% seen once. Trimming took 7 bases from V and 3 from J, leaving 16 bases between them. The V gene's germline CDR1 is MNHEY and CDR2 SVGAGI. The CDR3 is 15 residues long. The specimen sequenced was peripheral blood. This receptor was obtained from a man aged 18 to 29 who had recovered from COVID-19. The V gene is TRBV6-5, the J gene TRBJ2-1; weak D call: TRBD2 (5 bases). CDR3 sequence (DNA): TGTGCCAGCAAGGAGCGGCCCGTGGGCTACAATGAGCAGTTCTTC. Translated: CASKERPVGYNEQFF.